This T cell receptor (beta chain) was identified in a study of cytotoxic CD8 clonotypes in ibrutinib-treated CLL. V lost 3 bases, J lost 2 bases, and 5 bases stayed unmatched. The CDR3 is made up of 14 amino acids. Germline-derived CDR1 and CDR2 are GTSNPN and SVGIG (reference sequence). TCRdb keeps only in-frame clones here, not all; method: immunoSEQ multiplex PCR. Here the sample spans some 300,000 clones, around four fifths being singletons. This TCR was recovered from a human donor with chronic lymphocytic leukemia. This chain uses TRBV30 with TRBJ2-7; TRBD1 agrees at 9 bases. The sequencing used PBMCs, collected before ibrutinib treatment. The chain's CDR3 is CAWRETGGTYEQYF. CDR3 bases: TGTGCCTGGAGGGAGACAGGGGGTACCTACGAGCAGTACTTC. The whole variable domain, filled in from reference TRBV30 and TRBJ2-7, reads SQTIHQWPATLVQPVGSPLSLECTVEGTSNPNLYWYRQAAGRGLQLLFYSVGIGQISSEVPQNLSASRPQDRQFILSSKKLLLSDSGFYLCAWRETGGTYEQYFGPGTRLTVT.